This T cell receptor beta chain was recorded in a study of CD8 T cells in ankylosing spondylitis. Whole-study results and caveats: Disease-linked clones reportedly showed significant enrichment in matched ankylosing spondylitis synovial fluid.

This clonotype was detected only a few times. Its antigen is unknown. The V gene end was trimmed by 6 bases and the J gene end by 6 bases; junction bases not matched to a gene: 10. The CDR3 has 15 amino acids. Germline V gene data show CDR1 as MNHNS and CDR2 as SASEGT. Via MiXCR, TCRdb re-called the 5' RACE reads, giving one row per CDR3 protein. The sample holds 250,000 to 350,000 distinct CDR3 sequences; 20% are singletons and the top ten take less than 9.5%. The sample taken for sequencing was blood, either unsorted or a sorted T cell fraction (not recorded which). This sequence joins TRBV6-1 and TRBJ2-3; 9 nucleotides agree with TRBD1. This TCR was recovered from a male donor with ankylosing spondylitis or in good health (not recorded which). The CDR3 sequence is CASSETGTGYDTQYF. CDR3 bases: TGTGCCAGCAGCGAAACCGGGACAGGGTACGATACGCAGTATTTT.